The 30 T cell receptor beta chains presented below share a single source sample, sequenced in a study of blood T cell repertoires in COVID-19. Some clones are missing from TCRdb's copy, which holds only in-frame ones; the method was immunoSEQ multiplex PCR. Of under 250,000 clones listed, approximately 89% are singletons. Sequences were obtained from peripheral blood. These TCRs come from a woman under 40 with COVID-19, enrolled during active disease.

The CDR3 nucleotides are TGTGCCAGCAGCCATGGGGACAGGGGCGCCTATAGCAATCAGCCCCAGCATTTT. Translation: CASSHGDRGAYSNQPQHF. The J gene is TRBJ1-5, the V gene TRBV28, with 10 bases identical to TRBD1. Trimming took 6 bases from V and 0 from J; bases not matched to a gene: 11. This CDR3 comprises 18 residues. The V gene's germline CDR1 is MDHEN and CDR2 SYDVKM.

This clone has a handful of counts. The rearrangement uses TRBV18 and TRBJ2-7, with unresolved D. The CDR3 has 16 amino acids. Trimming took 4 bases from V and 3 from J, leaving 19 bases between them. In germline, CDR1 is KGHSH, CDR2 LQKENI. The CDR3 nucleotides read TGTGCCAGCTCACAGCTTGGGCTCGAATCCGGCTACGAGCAGTACTTC. Its translation: CASSQLGLESGYEQYF.

The chain carries TRBV29-1 and TRBJ2-3; 13 bases are a match to TRBD2. There are 14 residues in the CDR3. V dropped 7 bases and J dropped 6; count of bases not matched to a gene: 7. CDR1 is SQVTM and CDR2 is ANQGSEA in the germline V gene. In nucleotides, the CDR3 is TGCAGCGGCTCGACTAGCGGGAGGAGGGATACGCAGTATTTT. This gives the protein CSGSTSGRRDTQYF.

V and J are TRBV30 and TRBJ1-3, with D tentatively TRBD1 (6 bases). The CDR3 extends over 12 amino acids. V dropped 6 bases and J dropped 2 bases, with 8 bases sitting between them. Germline CDR1 reads GTSNPN; CDR2 reads SVGIG (reference sequence). CDR3 in amino acids: CACRGTGNTIYF. CDR3 bases: TGTGCCTGCAGGGGCACTGGAAACACCATATATTTT.

Points on this clone: Possible read error: a much larger clone is one base away. V gene TRBV2 combines with J gene TRBJ1-5; D is perhaps TRBD1 (6 bases). Germline V gives CDR1 SNHLY, CDR2 FYNNEI. V was pared by 6 bases and J by 0 bases, with 12 bases between. The CDR3 has 15 amino acids. The CDR3: CASSVGQLSNQPQHF. Written as DNA, the CDR3 is TGTGCCAGCAGCGTTGGACAGCTTAGCAATCAGCCCCAGCATTTT.

J is TRBJ1-4 and V is TRBV4-1, with D possibly TRBD1 on 5 matching bases. This CDR3 region has 16 residues. Germline CDR1 is MGHRA and CDR2 is YSYEKL. V dropped 1 base and J dropped 0 bases, with 9 bases sitting between them. CDR3 nucleotide sequence: TGCGCCAGCAGCCAAGGGGGCCAGGCAACTAATGAAAAACTGTTTTTT. Amino acid sequence: CASSQGGQATNEKLFF.

This clone has just one count. The chain uses TRBV3-1 (or the pseudogene TRBV3-2) and TRBJ1-2; D is ambiguous. Germline CDR1 is LGHDT and CDR2 is YNNKEL (reference sequence). The ends were cut back, 4 bases at V and 7 bases at J, with 13 bases in the middle. The CDR3 has 13 amino acids. The CDR3 DNA reads TGTGCCAGCAGCCCCGAGATCCCTAGTGGCTACACCTTC. This gives the protein CASSPEIPSGYTF.

This chain links TRBV30 with TRBJ1-6, with TRBD1 as a possible D gene (5 bases). Looked up from germline, CDR1 is GTSNPN and CDR2 is SVGIG (reference sequence). Trimming left V 0 bases short and J 6 bases short, with 12 bases between. CDR3 length: 15 amino acids. CDR3 protein: CAWSVGSGRNSPLHF. CDR3 in DNA: TGTGCCTGGAGTGTAGGGTCAGGGCGTAATTCACCCCTCCACTTT.

This clone was picked up a small number of times. The V call is TRBV4-1, the J call TRBJ2-2; D is possibly TRBD2 (5 bases). V lost 6 bases and J 1 base, leaving 9 bases between the germline ends. Germline V gene sequence: CDR1 MGHRA, CDR2 YSYEKL. The CDR3 extends over 14 amino acids. CDR3 residues: CASSRAENTGELFF. Written as DNA, the CDR3 is TGCGCCAGCAGTCGAGCGGAGAACACCGGGGAGCTGTTTTTT.

The sample holds one count of this clone. The rearrangement uses TRBV4-2 and TRBJ1-1; no firm D call. V lost 4 bases and J 1 base, leaving 10 bases between the germline ends. CDR1 and CDR2 from the germline V gene are LGHNA and YNFKEQ. The length of the CDR3 is 14 residues. The CDR3 spells CASSLAGGNTEAFF. Here the CDR3 DNA reads TGTGCCAGCAGCCTTGCGGGCGGGAACACTGAAGCTTTCTTT.

This clone was seen a single time. The rearrangement links TRBV19 to TRBJ2-1; 10 nucleotides agree with TRBD2. The CDR3 length is 15 residues. V lost 3 bases and J lost 7; bases outside the gene matches: 6. CDR1 is LNHDA and CDR2 is SQIVND in the germline V gene (reference sequence). The DNA for the CDR3 is TGTGCCAGTAGTATCGATAGCGGGAGGATGAATGAGCAGTTCTTC. It encodes CASSIDSGRMNEQFF.

This clone was observed a few times. The rearrangement uses TRBV5-8 and TRBJ1-1, with TRBD1 matching over 7 bases. CDR1 is SGHTS and CDR2 is YDEGEE in the germline V gene. With V trimmed by 1 base and J by 3 bases, 3 bases remained unmatched. This CDR3 region has 14 residues. The CDR3 bases are TGTGCCAGCAGCTTGTGGACAGGAGACACTGAAGCTTTCTTT. Protein sequence: CASSLWTGDTEAFF.

CDR3 nucleotides: TGTGCCAACCCGGGGGAGAACAGAAACTCTGGGGCCAACGTCCTGACTTTC. Residues: CANPGENRNSGANVLTF. V is TRBV6-4 and J is TRBJ2-6, with D maybe TRBD2 (6 bases). Trimming took off 10 bases at V and 0 bases at J, with 19 bases between the two ends. CDR1 is MRHNA, CDR2 SNTAGT, per germline. The CDR3 length is 17 residues.

This clone was seen more than once but under ten times. V usage is TRBV2 and J usage is TRBJ1-3; D is unclear. Germline values: CDR1 SNHLY, CDR2 FYNNEI. The CDR3 length is 14 residues. Trimming cost V 2 bases and J 0 bases, with 5 bases left between them. Written as DNA, the CDR3 is TGTGCCAGCAGTGAAAGAGTCTCTGGAAACACCATATATTTT. Translation gives CASSERVSGNTIYF. The variable domain in full, with the rest retrieved from reference TRBV2 and TRBJ1-3, is EPEVTQTPSHQVTQMGQEVILRCVPISNHLYFYWYRQILGQKVEFLVSFYNNEISEKSEIFDDQFSVERPDGSNFTLKIRSTKLEDSAMYFCASSERVSGNTIYFGEGSWLTVV.

This clone was picked up one time. The rearrangement uses TRBV5-1 and TRBJ2-7, with D tentatively TRBD1 (5 bases). From germline, CDR1 is SGHRS and CDR2 YFSETQ. The CDR3 length is 14 residues. Trimming took 3 bases from V and 5 from J, leaving 15 bases between them. The DNA for the CDR3 is TGCGCCAGCAGCTCGGAGATAGGGGCGGACGAGCAGTACTTC. As protein: CASSSEIGADEQYF. The full variable domain, in which reference TRBV5-1 and TRBJ2-7 provide the parts outside the CDR3, is KAGVTQTPRYLIKTRGQQVTLSCSPISGHRSVSWYQQTPGQGLQFLFEYFSETQRNKGNFPGRFSGRQFSNSRSEMNVSTLELGDSALYLCASSSEIGADEQYFGPGTRLTVT.

CDR3: CASSLFVQTGELFF. CDR3 bases: TGTGCCAGCAGCTTATTCGTTCAGACCGGGGAGCTGTTTTTT. The V gene is TRBV7-9, the J gene TRBJ2-2, with D hard to call. CDR1 SEHNR and CDR2 FQNEAQ come from the germline V gene (reference sequence). The CDR3 runs 14 residues. The V end lost 2 bases, the J end lost 5 bases, and 9 bases lay between the germline ends.

The V gene is TRBV18, the J gene TRBJ2-7; TRBD1 matches at 9 bases. V was clipped by 3 bases and J by 5 bases; unmatched bases: 5. The V gene's germline CDR1 is KGHSH and CDR2 LQKENI. The length of the CDR3 is 14 residues. The CDR3 is CASSPGTGRDEQYF. The CDR3 DNA reads TGTGCCAGCTCACCTGGGACAGGGAGGGACGAGCAGTACTTC.

The chain employs TRBV28 and TRBJ2-5; tentative D call: TRBD2 (5 bases). Trimming removed 8 bases at V and 5 bases at J, with 9 bases between. This CDR3 region has 11 residues. Germline V CDR1 and CDR2: MDHEN, SYDVKM. The chain's CDR3 is CASEGRETQYF. The CDR3, as DNA: TGTGCCAGCGAGGGCAGGGAGACCCAGTACTTC.

The chain links TRBV9 to TRBJ1-6; D remains ambiguous. The CDR3 is made up of 15 amino acids. Germline lookup yields CDR1 SGDLS and CDR2 YYNGEE. Trimming stripped 3 bases from V and 5 bases from J, with 12 bases between. As DNA, the CDR3 is TGTGCCAGCAGCGCAGACACCGGGAATAATTCACCCCTCCACTTT. It is translated as CASSADTGNNSPLHF. The variable domain in full, completed from reference TRBV9 and TRBJ1-6, reads DSGVTQTPKHLITATGQRVTLRCSPRSGDLSVYWYQQSLDQGLQFLIQYYNGEERAKGNILERFSAQQFPDLHSELNLSSLELGDSALYFCASSADTGNNSPLHFGNGTRLTVT.

The chain combines TRBV11-3 with TRBJ1-2; weak D call: TRBD1 (6 bases). Germline V gene data show CDR1 as SGHNT and CDR2 as YENEEA. The CDR3 sequence is 16 residues long. Trimming removed 5 bases at V and 0 bases at J, with 16 bases between. CDR3 loop: CASSPRGGAANYGYTF. The CDR3, as DNA: TGTGCCAGCAGCCCTCGAGGGGGGGCAGCTAACTATGGCTACACCTTC.

The rearrangement uses TRBV4-1 and TRBJ2-1, with D hard to call. The CDR3 sequence is 14 residues long. V was shortened by 0 bases and J by 2 bases, with 5 bases between the two germline ends. Germline V lookup: CDR1 MGHRA, CDR2 YSYEKL. CDR3 amino acids: CASSQDPAYNEQFF. The CDR3 DNA reads TGCGCCAGCAGCCAAGATCCGGCCTACAATGAGCAGTTCTTC.

The chain employs TRBV28 and TRBJ2-1; D is ambiguous. CDR1 is MDHEN, CDR2 SYDVKM, per germline. Trimming removed 3 bases at V and 5 bases at J, with 14 bases between. This CDR3 has 15 residues. CDR3 in amino acids: CASSLVGAPNNEQFF. DNA for the CDR3: TGTGCCAGCAGTTTGGTTGGTGCCCCTAACAATGAGCAGTTCTTC. The full variable domain, completed using reference TRBV28 and TRBJ2-1, is DVKVTQSSRYLVKRTGEKVFLECVQDMDHENMFWYRQDPGLGLRLIYFSYDVKMKEKGDIPEGYSVSREKKERFSLILESASTNQTSMYLCASSLVGAPNNEQFFGPGTRLTVL.

The chain is built from TRBV10-3 and TRBJ1-2; D is perhaps TRBD1 (5 bases). The CDR3 runs to 12 residues. Germline CDR1 ENHRY, CDR2 SYGVKD. Trimming shortened V by 6 bases and J by 8 bases, and 13 bases separated the two germline ends. In nucleotides, the CDR3 is TGTGCCATCAGGGCGGCGGGGGAGGGCTACACCTTC. Protein product: CAIRAAGEGYTF.

On this clone itself: Given a much more abundant clone one base away, this may be a read error. The chain links TRBV11-3 to TRBJ2-5; 8 nucleotides match TRBD1. Germline V gene sequence: CDR1 SGHNT, CDR2 YENEEA. This CDR3 contains 13 residues. The trim removed 5 bases at V and 4 bases at J, leaving 3 bases unmatched. CDR3 nucleotides: TGTGCCAGCAGCCCGGACAGGGCAGAGACCCAGTACTTC. It is translated as CASSPDRAETQYF.

This sequence joins TRBV4-3 and TRBJ2-3; 9 bases map to TRBD1. CDR1 and CDR2 from the germline V gene are LGHNA and YSLEER. V was clipped by 1 base and J by 5 bases; unmatched bases: 7. There are 16 residues in the CDR3. CDR3 nucleotides: TGCGCCAGCAGCCAAGGCCCGATGGGACAGGGAGATACGCAGTATTTT. Translation gives CASSQGPMGQGDTQYF.

The rearrangement uses TRBV5-1 and TRBJ1-2; tentatively, D is TRBD1 (6 bases). The length of the CDR3 is 15 residues. V was clipped by 3 bases and J by 1 base, with 13 bases between them. Germline-derived CDR1 and CDR2 are SGHRS and YFSETQ. The CDR3 here is CASSSRDTFNYGYTF. CDR3 nucleotides: TGCGCCAGCAGCTCCCGGGACACCTTTAACTATGGCTACACCTTC.

This clone came up once. This chain connects TRBV5-1 to TRBJ2-7; D is ambiguous. V lost 4 bases, J lost 0 bases, and 14 bases lay in between. CDR3 length: 15 amino acids. Looked up from germline, CDR1 is SGHRS and CDR2 is YFSETQ. The CDR3 bases are TGCGCCAGCAGCGTGAGCGCGGCGACCTCCTACGAGCAGTACTTC. Its translation: CASSVSAATSYEQYF.

The chain uses TRBV3-1 (or the pseudogene TRBV3-2) and TRBJ1-5, with D unclear. V was cut by 0 bases and J by 9 bases, with 18 bases left in between. The CDR3 sequence is 16 residues long. Germline V CDR1 and CDR2: LGHDT, YNNKEL (reference sequence). CDR3 in amino acids: CASSQDTGNTSGPQHF. The CDR3 DNA reads TGTGCCAGCAGCCAAGATACCGGTAATACTTCGGGGCCCCAGCATTTT.

The chain employs TRBV5-8 and TRBJ2-2; a possible D gene is TRBD2 (6 bases). Looked up from germline, CDR1 is SGHTS and CDR2 is YDEGEE. Trimming removed 2 bases from V and 4 bases from J, with 15 bases in between. CDR3 size: 16 residues. The CDR3, as DNA: TGTGCCAGCAGCTTAGGAGGGAACGACCTCACCGGGGAGCTGTTTTTT. It specifies CASSLGGNDLTGELFF.

The chain uses TRBV5-1 and TRBJ1-3; no reliable D call. V lost 0 bases to trimming and J lost 1 base, with 14 bases between them. The V gene's germline CDR1 is SGHRS and CDR2 YFSETQ. This CDR3 spans 17 amino acids. The CDR3: CASSLDGLEGSGNTIYF. In DNA, the CDR3 is TGCGCCAGCAGCTTGGACGGGTTGGAAGGATCTGGAAACACCATATATTTT.